The rows below give T cell receptor beta chains drawn from one sample of a study of response to subunit inactivated influenza vaccine. MiXCR was run by TCRdb on the RT-PCR reads, yielding one entry per CDR3 protein. The table has roughly 780,000 distinct CDR3 sequences, about 18% seen once. The sample consisted of PBMCs from blood, taken about 5 days after vaccination. The receptors here all came from a man between 45 and 60 years old who received an inactivated influenza vaccine. Both conserved end residues are part of each CDR3.

>TRBJ1-5|TRBV20-1
CSAREAGTYSNQPQHF
>TRBJ2-5|TRBV29-1
CSVVVGGSAETQYF
>TRBJ1-6|TRBV4-1
CASSQVQGSPLHF
>TRBJ2-3|TRBV20-1
CSARRLAGGWDTQYF
>TRBJ2-5|TRBV3-1
CASRHVSGNQETQYF
>TRBJ2-5|TRBV6-6
CASSGAGETQYF
>TRBJ1-1|TRBV21-1
CASSRGGWDTEAFF
>TRBJ2-1|TRBV27
CASRKGGQGYNEQFF
>TRBJ2-1|TRBV6-1
CASSPRRVGEQFF
>TRBJ2-3|TRBV29-1
CSTASGSTSTDTQYF
>TRBJ2-1|TRBV10-3
CAIAVATRDEQFF
>TRBJ2-5|TRBV7-2
CASSLRGPSGETQYF
>TRBJ2-5|TRBV29-1
CSVERDSFHQETQYF
>TRBJ1-6|TRBV27
CASSLIGWQDNSPLHF
>TRBJ2-5|TRBV20-1
CSATRTAQETQYF
>TRBJ2-7|TRBV29-1
CSAITGGYEQYF
>TRBJ2-5|TRBV7-3
CAETGTSQETQYF
>TRBJ2-7|TRBV20-1
CSARDRTEAYEQYF
>TRBJ2-6|TRBV20-1
CSARDLRLSGANVLTF
>TRBJ2-7|TRBV7-8
CASSSRDSFREQYF
>TRBJ2-3|TRBV15
CATSRDIIDIPRQPTSTDTQYF
>TRBJ2-7|TRBV5-5
CASSLEETSGRPRQYF
>TRBJ1-3|TRBV6-1
CASASISGNTIYF
>TRBJ1-5|TRBV9
CASSAGGYSNQPQHF
>TRBJ1-1|TRBV5-1
CASSLEGARTEAFF
>TRBJ2-2|TRBV7-6
CASSLDRADWELFF
>TRBJ2-2|TRBV14
CASSPRTSGSRELFF
>TRBJ2-7|TRBV7-2
CASSLARWDEQYF
>TRBJ1-1|TRBV2
CASRPFDGDTEAFF
>TRBJ2-6|TRBV20-1
CSASPGSGANVLTF
>TRBJ2-7|TRBV15
CATSYPGQGQYF
>TRBJ2-7|TRBV11-2
CASSLAIQGPSYEQYF
>TRBJ2-1|TRBV6-2/TRBV6-3
CASSYSGGNSYNEQFF
>TRBJ1-5|TRBV20-1
CSVTQGASNQPQHF
>TRBJ2-7|TRBV27
CSSRLDPNRPYEQYF
>TRBJ2-5|TRBV7-9
CASSLGPQMETQYF
>TRBJ2-2|TRBV5-6
CASSLETGFRTGELFF
>TRBJ2-3|TRBV7-8
CASSLMRASDTQYF
>TRBJ2-3|TRBV7-9
CASSQSLAGGDTQYF
>TRBJ1-3|TRBV29-1
CSDKTVSSGNTIYF
>TRBJ1-4|TRBV6-1
CASSTRQRKNEKLFF
>TRBJ2-7|TRBV5-1
CASRAGTGVLYEQYF